The 29 T cell receptor beta chains in this list originate from one sample, sequenced in a study of T cell responses to AZD1222 COVID-19 vaccine. Here immunoSEQ multiplex PCR was the method, and the copy in TCRdb shows in-frame clones only, minus some. The sample records about 110,000 clones, about 93% being singletons. The sample was peripheral blood, taken on day 0 of AZD1222 vaccination. These receptors were obtained from an adult in good health.

V gene TRBV7-9 combines with J gene TRBJ2-1; 7 bases align to TRBD1. Germline-derived CDR1 and CDR2 are SEHNR and FQNEAQ (reference sequence). The CDR3 runs 13 residues. V shed 5 bases and J 4 bases; nucleotides not matched to a gene: 2. The CDR3 region is CASSLGQYNEQFF. DNA of the CDR3: TGTGCCAGCAGCCTGGGACAGTACAATGAGCAGTTCTTC.

CDR3 coding DNA: TGTGCCAGCAGGGGGGCGGCCTACGAGCAGTACTTC. The encoded protein is CASRGAAYEQYF. The chain is built from TRBV2 and TRBJ2-7; weak D call: TRBD1 (6 bases). Germline-derived CDR1 and CDR2 are SNHLY and FYNNEI. CDR3 length equals 12 residues. The V end was cut by 6 bases, the J end by 2 bases, with 8 bases between.

The chain links TRBV12-5 to TRBJ1-5; unclear D gene. The CDR3 is made up of 16 amino acids. Germline V gene data show CDR1 as LGHNT and CDR2 as FRNRAP. The V end lost 6 bases, the J end lost 0 bases, and 15 bases lay between the germline ends. The CDR3 reads CASGLSWEDSNQPQHF. For the CDR3, the DNA is TGTGCTAGTGGGTTGTCCTGGGAAGATAGCAATCAGCCCCAGCATTTT.

The chain has TRBV7-9 and TRBJ1-1; a weak D match, TRBD1 (6 bases). The germline V gene has CDR1 SEHNR and CDR2 FQNEAQ (reference sequence). V was trimmed by 5 bases and J by 3 bases, leaving 10 bases between them. The CDR3 spans 13 residues. CDR3: CASSTQGYTEAFF. The CDR3 nucleotides read TGTGCCAGCAGCACCCAGGGGTACACTGAAGCTTTCTTT.

This chain links TRBV5-1 with TRBJ1-4, with 7 bases matching TRBD1. V lost 4 bases and J lost 0; bases outside the gene matches: 12. This CDR3 has 18 amino acids. Germline CDR1 reads SGHRS; CDR2 reads YFSETQ. The CDR3 reads CASSTWGQPSATNEKLFF. The CDR3 DNA reads TGCGCCAGCAGCACCTGGGGACAGCCCTCTGCAACTAATGAAAAACTGTTTTTT.

This clone showed up just once. This chain joins TRBV5-5 and TRBJ2-7; possibly TRBD2 for D (5 bases). The germline V and J ends were trimmed by 4 bases and 2 bases, with 16 bases remaining between them. The V gene's germline CDR1 is SGHKS and CDR2 YYEKEE (reference sequence). The CDR3 has 15 amino acids. As DNA, the CDR3 is TGTGCCAGCAGCGCCCCACATTCGGGGACCTACGAGCAGTACTTC. Protein product: CASSAPHSGTYEQYF.

The rearrangement uses TRBV29-1 and TRBJ2-2; D may match TRBD1 or TRBD2 (5 bases each). This CDR3 has 13 amino acids. Trimming left V 7 bases short and J 0 bases short, with 9 bases between. Germline loops: CDR1 SQVTM, CDR2 ANQGSEA. The CDR3 is CSARDPNTGELFF. The CDR3 coding sequence is TGCAGCGCCAGGGACCCGAACACCGGGGAGCTGTTTTTT.

The J gene is TRBJ1-1, the V gene TRBV14; D unclear. This CDR3 has 13 amino acids. Germline V CDR1 and CDR2: SGHDN, FVKESK. Deletions cut 0 bases from V and 9 bases from J, with 11 bases between. The DNA for the CDR3 is TGTGCCAGCAGCCAAGATCGTAGGCAGCAAGCTTTCTTT. Residues: CASSQDRRQQAFF.

This clone was observed a single time. The J gene is TRBJ2-7, the V gene TRBV5-4, with no clear D. The CDR3 is 13 amino acids. Trimming stripped 0 bases from V and 3 bases from J, with 7 bases between. Germline V gives CDR1 SGHNT, CDR2 YYREEE (reference sequence). CDR3 protein: CASSLDHSYEQYF. The CDR3 bases are TGTGCCAGCAGCTTGGATCATAGCTACGAGCAGTACTTC.

This clone was counted a single time. The CDR3 sequence is CASSYPRDASYNEQFF. CDR3 bases: TGTGCCAGCAGCTACCCCCGGGACGCCTCCTACAATGAGCAGTTCTTC. This chain links TRBV7-9 with TRBJ2-1; D tentatively reads TRBD1 or TRBD2 (5 bases each). Germline CDR1 SEHNR, CDR2 FQNEAQ (reference sequence). This CDR3 is built from 16 residues. V dropped 4 bases and J dropped 0 bases, with 13 bases sitting between them.

The CDR3 reads CASSRKRGGTDTQYF. The DNA of the CDR3 is TGTGCCAGCAGCCGAAAACGGGGGGGCACAGATACGCAGTATTTT. The rearrangement joins TRBV27 to TRBJ2-3; 7 bases agree with TRBD2. The CDR3 spans 15 residues. Germline V gene lookup returns CDR1 MNHEY and CDR2 SMNVEV (reference sequence). V lost 6 bases to trimming and J lost 1 base; unmatched junction nucleotides: 7.

This clone occurred once. The chain links TRBV30 to TRBJ1-4; D gene ambiguous. The CDR3 runs to 11 residues. The germline gives CDR1 GTSNPN, CDR2 SVGIG (reference sequence). Deletions cut 2 bases from V and 8 bases from J, with 6 bases between. CDR3 loop: CAWSRGEKLFF. As DNA, the CDR3 is TGTGCCTGGAGTCGTGGGGAAAAACTGTTTTTT.

V is TRBV7-2 and J is TRBJ1-3; 10 bases fit TRBD1. Trimming removed 4 bases from V and 4 bases from J; junction bases left unmatched: 4. There are 15 residues in the CDR3. CDR1 and CDR2 from the germline V gene are SGHTA and FQGNSA. This chain's CDR3 is CASSSPGQGGNTIYF. The CDR3 DNA sequence: TGTGCCAGCAGCTCCCCGGGACAGGGGGGAAACACCATATATTTT. The full variable domain, with the rest looked up from reference TRBV7-2 and TRBJ1-3, is GAGVSQSPSNKVTEKGKDVELRCDPISGHTALYWYRQSLGQGLEFLIYFQGNSAPDKSGLPSDRFSAERTGGSVSTLTIQRTQQEDSAVYLCASSSPGQGGNTIYFGEGSWLTVV.

J is TRBJ2-2 and V is TRBV29-1; maybe TRBD2 (5 bases). This CDR3 region has 13 residues. Between the trimmed V and J ends, which lost 4 bases and 4 bases, there was a span of 10 bases. Germline V gives CDR1 SQVTM, CDR2 ANQGSEA. The CDR3 nucleotides are TGCAGCGTTGTAGCGACGGTCACCGGGGAGCTGTTTTTT. This encodes CSVVATVTGELFF.

J is TRBJ2-7 and V is TRBV11-3; 9 nucleotides align to TRBD1. J lost 6 bases, V lost 1 base, and 7 bases had no gene match. Per germline, CDR1 SGHNT and CDR2 YENEEA. CDR3 length: 15 amino acids. This CDR3 is CASSLAGTGNVEQYF. DNA for the CDR3: TGTGCCAGCAGCTTAGCCGGGACAGGGAATGTCGAGCAGTACTTC.

The rearrangement links TRBV29-1 to TRBJ1-2; TRBD1 aligns across 8 bases. Looked up from germline, CDR1 is SQVTM and CDR2 is ANQGSEA. The CDR3 is 12 residues long. V was clipped by 6 bases and J by 8 bases; unmatched bases: 8. In nucleotides, the CDR3 is TGCAGCGTGGACAGGGAGGAGAGCGGCTACACCTTC. Protein: CSVDREESGYTF.

The rearrangement joins TRBV29-1 to TRBJ2-2; TRBD1 matches at 10 bases. The germline CDR1 and CDR2 sequences are SQVTM and ANQGSEA. The CDR3 covers 18 residues. V shed 7 bases, J shed 4 bases, and the junction held 18 bases outside the gene matches. The CDR3 coding sequence is TGCAGCGCCTCTATATTACGTGTGGGACAGGGGCGCACCGGGGAGCTGTTTTTT. It encodes CSASILRVGQGRTGELFF.

The chain employs TRBV7-9 and TRBJ1-3, with TRBD1 matching over 8 bases. Germline assignment: CDR1 SEHNR and CDR2 FQNEAQ (reference sequence). The CDR3 extends over 15 amino acids. J gave up 0 bases and V 4 bases, and 2 bases lay outside the gene matches. The CDR3 sequence: CASSWTGTSGNTIYF. In DNA, the CDR3 is TGTGCCAGCAGCTGGACAGGGACCTCTGGAAACACCATATATTTT.

V gene TRBV6-5 combines with J gene TRBJ2-7; D gene unclear. CDR1 and CDR2 from the germline V gene are MNHEY and SVGAGI. The CDR3 consists of 14 residues. Trimming took 0 bases from V and 4 from J, leaving 10 bases between them. The CDR3 loop is CASSYSPSYYEQYF. Written as DNA, the CDR3 is TGTGCCAGCAGTTACTCCCCATCTTATTACGAGCAGTACTTC.

The CDR3 DNA follows: TGTGCCAGCAGCTTATTGACGCTAACCCTCTACGAGCAGTACTTC. This encodes CASSLLTLTLYEQYF. The chain couples TRBV7-8 to TRBJ2-7, with D unresolved. The CDR3 consists of 15 residues. Germline CDR1 reads SGHVS; CDR2 reads FQNEAQ. Trimming stripped 2 bases from V and 3 bases from J, with 14 bases between.

This rearrangement joins TRBV6-5 to TRBJ1-2, with D possibly TRBD1 on 5 matching bases. Germline loops: CDR1 MNHEY, CDR2 SVGAGI. This CDR3 comprises 15 residues. V was clipped by 7 bases and J by 0 bases, with 15 bases between them. CDR3 sequence: CASIRGTHSNYGYTF. For the CDR3, the DNA is TGTGCCAGCATACGAGGGACGCACTCTAACTATGGCTACACCTTC.

The chain is built from TRBV5-5 and TRBJ1-4, with 7 positions matching TRBD1. The germline V gene encodes CDR1 SGHKS and CDR2 YYEKEE (reference sequence). CDR3 length: 15 amino acids. J lost 5 bases, V lost 2 bases, and 6 bases had no gene match. CDR3 DNA: TGTGCCAGCAGCTTTGCTCAGGGGGGGAATGAAAAACTGTTTTTT. Amino acid sequence: CASSFAQGGNEKLFF.

The chain joins TRBV2 to TRBJ2-5; tentatively, D is TRBD2 (6 bases). The V end was cut by 7 bases, the J end by 4 bases, with 16 bases between. The CDR3 has 14 residues. Germline V gives CDR1 SNHLY, CDR2 FYNNEI. In DNA, the CDR3 is TGTGCCAGCAACCGGGACTCCCCTCGAGAGACCCAGTACTTC. The encoded protein is CASNRDSPRETQYF.

The V gene is TRBV21-1, the J gene TRBJ1-1. TRBV21-1 is tagged as a pseudogene. The CDR3 is made up of 17 amino acids. CDR3: CASSKVVGPLEGTEAFF. In DNA, the CDR3 is TGTGCCAGCAGCAAAGTTGTAGGGCCTCTGGAGGGTACTGAAGCTTTCTTT.

The V and J genes are TRBV27 and TRBJ2-7; D is possibly TRBD1 (5 bases). This CDR3 is 15 amino acids long. The germline V gene encodes CDR1 MNHEY and CDR2 SMNVEV (reference sequence). Trimming stripped 3 bases from V and 0 bases from J, with 12 bases between. In DNA form, the CDR3 reads TGTGCCAGCAGTTTCGGTTCGCAGGGCTCCTACGAGCAGTACTTC. This encodes CASSFGSQGSYEQYF.

In its sample, this clone was seen once. The chain couples TRBV10-3 to TRBJ1-1; D remains unclear. CDR1 ENHRY and CDR2 SYGVKD come from the germline V gene. There are 16 residues in the CDR3. Trimming left V 0 bases short and J 3 bases short, with 14 bases between. The CDR3 DNA is TGTGCCATCAGTGAGTCGGTCCTTCGTATGGACACTGAAGCTTTCTTT. This translates into CAISESVLRMDTEAFF.

The rearrangement links TRBV3-1 (or the pseudogene TRBV3-2) to TRBJ2-7; tentative D call: TRBD2 (6 bases). The germline V gene encodes CDR1 LGHDT and CDR2 YNNKEL (reference sequence). The V end lost 2 bases, the J end lost 4 bases, and 15 bases lay between the germline ends. CDR3 length: 15 residues. The CDR3 DNA reads TGTGCCAGCAGCCAACTCGGAGGGGTTGGATACGAGCAGTACTTC. Translating gives CASSQLGGVGYEQYF.

V gene TRBV6-5 combines with J gene TRBJ1-1; D ambiguous. From germline, CDR1 is MNHEY and CDR2 SVGAGI. V dropped 3 bases and J dropped 0 bases, with 8 bases sitting between them. This CDR3 region has 14 residues. The CDR3 reads CASSYQALNTEAFF. The DNA of the CDR3 is TGTGCCAGCAGTTATCAGGCATTGAACACTGAAGCTTTCTTT.

The rearrangement links TRBV4-3 to TRBJ2-5, with D unclear. Germline assignment: CDR1 LGHNA and CDR2 YSLEER. The germline V and J ends were trimmed by 0 bases and 4 bases, with 15 bases remaining between them. The CDR3 spans 16 residues. The CDR3 loop reads CASSQDLGQRLETQYF. As DNA, the CDR3 is TGCGCCAGCAGCCAAGATTTGGGCCAAAGACTAGAGACCCAGTACTTC.